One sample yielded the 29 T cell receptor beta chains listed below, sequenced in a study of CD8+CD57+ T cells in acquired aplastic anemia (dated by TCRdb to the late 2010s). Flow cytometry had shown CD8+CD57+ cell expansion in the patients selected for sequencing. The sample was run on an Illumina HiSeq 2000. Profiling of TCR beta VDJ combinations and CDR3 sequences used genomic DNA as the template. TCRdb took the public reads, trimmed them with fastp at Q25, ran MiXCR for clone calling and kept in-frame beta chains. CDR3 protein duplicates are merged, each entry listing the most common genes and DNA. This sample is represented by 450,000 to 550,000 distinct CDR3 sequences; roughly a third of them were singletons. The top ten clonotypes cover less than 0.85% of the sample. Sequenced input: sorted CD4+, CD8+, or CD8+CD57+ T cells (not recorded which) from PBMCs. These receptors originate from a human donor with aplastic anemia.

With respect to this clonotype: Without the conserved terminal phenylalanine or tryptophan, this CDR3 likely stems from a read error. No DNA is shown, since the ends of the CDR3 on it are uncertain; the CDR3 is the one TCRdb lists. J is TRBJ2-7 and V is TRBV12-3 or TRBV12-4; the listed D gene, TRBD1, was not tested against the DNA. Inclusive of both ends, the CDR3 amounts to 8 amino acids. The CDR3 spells CASSLGGT.

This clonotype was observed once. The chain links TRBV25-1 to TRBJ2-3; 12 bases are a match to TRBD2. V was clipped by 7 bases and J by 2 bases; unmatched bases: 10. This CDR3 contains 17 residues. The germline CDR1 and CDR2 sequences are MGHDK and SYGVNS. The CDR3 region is CASTTSGGRSVTDTQYF. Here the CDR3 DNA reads TGTGCCAGCACCACTAGCGGGGGGCGTAGTGTCACAGATACGCAGTATTTT.

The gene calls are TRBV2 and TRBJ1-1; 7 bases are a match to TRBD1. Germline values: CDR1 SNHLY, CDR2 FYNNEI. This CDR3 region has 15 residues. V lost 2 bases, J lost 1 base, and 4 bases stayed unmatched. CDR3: CASSEYDRENTEAFF. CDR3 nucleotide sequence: TGTGCCAGCAGTGAATATGACAGGGAGAACACTGAAGCTTTCTTT. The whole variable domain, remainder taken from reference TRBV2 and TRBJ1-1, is EPEVTQTPSHQVTQMGQEVILRCVPISNHLYFYWYRQILGQKVEFLVSFYNNEISEKSEIFDDQFSVERPDGSNFTLKIRSTKLEDSAMYFCASSEYDRENTEAFFGQGTRLTVV.

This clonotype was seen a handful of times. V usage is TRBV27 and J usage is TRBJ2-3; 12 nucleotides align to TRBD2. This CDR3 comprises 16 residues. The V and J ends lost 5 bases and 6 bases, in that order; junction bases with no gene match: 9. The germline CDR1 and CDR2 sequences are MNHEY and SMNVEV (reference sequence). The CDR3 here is CASSPGLAGPGDTQYF. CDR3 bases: TGTGCCAGCAGTCCAGGACTAGCGGGGCCCGGGGATACGCAGTATTTT.

The CDR3 DNA follows: TGTGCCAGCAGCCGGTATATTCCGCCTGGGGAGCTGTTTTTT. Amino acids: CASSRYIPPGELFF. This chain uses TRBV7-3 with TRBJ2-2; D not resolved. Germline CDR1 SGHTA, CDR2 FQGTGA. The CDR3 consists of 14 residues. Deletions cut 5 bases from V and 8 bases from J, with 15 bases between.

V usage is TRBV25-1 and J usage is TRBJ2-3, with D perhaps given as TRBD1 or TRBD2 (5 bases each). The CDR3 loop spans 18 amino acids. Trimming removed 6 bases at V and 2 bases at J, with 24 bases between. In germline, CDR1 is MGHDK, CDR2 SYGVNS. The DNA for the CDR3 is TGTGCCAGCAGCCTCTACCGGAACCGGGGCAGGGTCACAGATACGCAGTATTTT. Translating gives CASSLYRNRGRVTDTQYF.

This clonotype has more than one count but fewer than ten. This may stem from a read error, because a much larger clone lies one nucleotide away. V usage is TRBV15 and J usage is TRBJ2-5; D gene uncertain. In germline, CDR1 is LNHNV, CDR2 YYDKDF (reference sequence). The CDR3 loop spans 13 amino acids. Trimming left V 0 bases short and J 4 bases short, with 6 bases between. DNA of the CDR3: TGTGCCACCAGCAGAGATCCGGGAGAGACCCAGTACTTC. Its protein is CATSRDPGETQYF.

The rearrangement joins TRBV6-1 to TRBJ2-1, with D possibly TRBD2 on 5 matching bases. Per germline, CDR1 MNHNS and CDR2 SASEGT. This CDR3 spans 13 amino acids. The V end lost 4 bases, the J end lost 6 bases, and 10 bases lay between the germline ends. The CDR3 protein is CASSAAVGNEQFF. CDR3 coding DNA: TGTGCCAGCAGTGCAGCGGTAGGCAATGAGCAGTTCTTC.

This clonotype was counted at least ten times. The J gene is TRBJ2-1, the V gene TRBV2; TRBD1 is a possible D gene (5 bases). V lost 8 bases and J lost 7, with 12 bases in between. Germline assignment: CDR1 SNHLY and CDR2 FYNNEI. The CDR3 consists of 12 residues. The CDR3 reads CASDRRENEQFF. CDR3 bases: TGTGCCAGCGATCGCAGGGAAAATGAGCAGTTCTTC. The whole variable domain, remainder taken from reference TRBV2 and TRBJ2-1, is EPEVTQTPSHQVTQMGQEVILRCVPISNHLYFYWYRQILGQKVEFLVSFYNNEISEKSEIFDDQFSVERPDGSNFTLKIRSTKLEDSAMYFCASDRRENEQFFGPGTRLTVL.

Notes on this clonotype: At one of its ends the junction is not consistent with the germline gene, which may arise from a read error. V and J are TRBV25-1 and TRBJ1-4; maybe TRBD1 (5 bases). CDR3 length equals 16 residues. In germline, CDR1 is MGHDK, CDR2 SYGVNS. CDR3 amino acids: CASSQEGPANNEKLFF. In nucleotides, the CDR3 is TGCGCCAGCAGCCAAGAGGGACCAGCCAATAATGAAAAACTGTTTTTT.

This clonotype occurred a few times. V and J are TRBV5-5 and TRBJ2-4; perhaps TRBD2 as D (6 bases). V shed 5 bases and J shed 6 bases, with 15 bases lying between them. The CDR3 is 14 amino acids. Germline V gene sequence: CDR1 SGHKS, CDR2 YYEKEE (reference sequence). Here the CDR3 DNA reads TGTGCCAGCAGGAAAGGCGGGGTCGGAAACATTCAGTACTTC. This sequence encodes CASRKGGVGNIQYF.

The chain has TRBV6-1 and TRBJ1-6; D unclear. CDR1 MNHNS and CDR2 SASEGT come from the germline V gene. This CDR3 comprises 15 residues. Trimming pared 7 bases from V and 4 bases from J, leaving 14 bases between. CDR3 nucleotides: TGTGCCAGCACAAGCGAGACTCCATATAATTCACCCCTCCACTTT. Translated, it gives CASTSETPYNSPLHF.

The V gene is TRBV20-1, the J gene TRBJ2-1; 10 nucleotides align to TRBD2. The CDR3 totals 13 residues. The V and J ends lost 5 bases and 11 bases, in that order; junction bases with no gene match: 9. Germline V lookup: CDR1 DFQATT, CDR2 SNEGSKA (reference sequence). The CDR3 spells CSAPTSGILQQFF. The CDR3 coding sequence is TGCAGTGCTCCCACTAGCGGGATTCTTCAGCAGTTCTTC.

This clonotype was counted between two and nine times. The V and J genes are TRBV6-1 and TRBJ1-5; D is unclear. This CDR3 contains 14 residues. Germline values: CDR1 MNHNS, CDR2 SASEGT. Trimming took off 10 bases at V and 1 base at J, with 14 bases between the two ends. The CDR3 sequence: CATTDNVSNQPQHF. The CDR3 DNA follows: TGTGCCACCACGGATAATGTGAGCAATCAGCCCCAGCATTTT.

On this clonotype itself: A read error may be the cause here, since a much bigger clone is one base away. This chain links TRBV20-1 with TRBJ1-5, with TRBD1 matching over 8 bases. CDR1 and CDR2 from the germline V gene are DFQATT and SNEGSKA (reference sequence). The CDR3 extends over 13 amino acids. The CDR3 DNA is TGCAGTGCTAAAGGACAGGGTAATCAGCCCCAGCGTTTT. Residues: CSAKGQGNQPQRF.

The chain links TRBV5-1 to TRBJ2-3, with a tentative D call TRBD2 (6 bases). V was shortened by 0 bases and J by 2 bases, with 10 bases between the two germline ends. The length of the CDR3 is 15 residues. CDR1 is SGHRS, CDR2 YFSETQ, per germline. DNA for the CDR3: TGCGCCAGCAGCTTGGCGGAGGGGCACACAGATACGCAGTATTTT. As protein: CASSLAEGHTDTQYF. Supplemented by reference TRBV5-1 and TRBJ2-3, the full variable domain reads KAGVTQTPRYLIKTRGQQVTLSCSPISGHRSVSWYQQTPGQGLQFLFEYFSETQRNKGNFPGRFSGRQFSNSRSEMNVSTLELGDSALYLCASSLAEGHTDTQYFGPGTRLTVL.

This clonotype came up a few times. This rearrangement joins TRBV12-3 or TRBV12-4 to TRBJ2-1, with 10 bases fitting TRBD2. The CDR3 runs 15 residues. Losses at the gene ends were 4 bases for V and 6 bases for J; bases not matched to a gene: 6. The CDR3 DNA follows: TGTGCCAGCAGTTCGAGCGGGGGGGCGACCAATGAGCAGTTCTTC. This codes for CASSSSGGATNEQFF.

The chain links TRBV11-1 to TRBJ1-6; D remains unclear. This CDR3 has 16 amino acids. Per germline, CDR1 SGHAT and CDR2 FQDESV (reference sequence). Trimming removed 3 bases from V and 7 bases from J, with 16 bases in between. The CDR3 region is CASSFQTPVPNSPLHF. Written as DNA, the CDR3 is TGTGCCAGCAGCTTCCAGACCCCGGTTCCCAATTCACCCCTCCACTTT.

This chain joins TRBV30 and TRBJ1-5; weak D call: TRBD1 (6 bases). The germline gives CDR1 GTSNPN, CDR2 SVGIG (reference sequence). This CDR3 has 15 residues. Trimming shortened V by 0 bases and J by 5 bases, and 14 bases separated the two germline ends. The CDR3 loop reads CAWSVLGGRDQPQHF. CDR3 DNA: TGTGCCTGGAGTGTACTGGGGGGGCGGGATCAGCCCCAGCATTTT.

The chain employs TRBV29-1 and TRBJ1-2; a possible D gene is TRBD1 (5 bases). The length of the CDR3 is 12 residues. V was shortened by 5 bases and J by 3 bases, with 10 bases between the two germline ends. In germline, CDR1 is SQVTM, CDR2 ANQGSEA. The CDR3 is CSVSGGDYGYTF. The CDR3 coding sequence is TGCAGCGTTTCGGGAGGGGACTATGGCTACACCTTC.

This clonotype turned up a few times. The CDR3 loop is CASSGYTSGGADEQFF. DNA of the CDR3: TGTGCCAGCAGTGGATATACTAGCGGGGGGGCCGATGAGCAGTTCTTC. The chain combines TRBV2 with TRBJ2-1, with TRBD2 matching 13 bases. The CDR3 length is 16 residues. Trimming removed 4 bases from V and 8 bases from J; junction bases left unmatched: 8. From germline, CDR1 is SNHLY and CDR2 FYNNEI.

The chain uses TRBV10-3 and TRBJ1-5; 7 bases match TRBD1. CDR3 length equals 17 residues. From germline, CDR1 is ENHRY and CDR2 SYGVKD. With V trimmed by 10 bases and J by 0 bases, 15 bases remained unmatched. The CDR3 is CATSYGQGGGSNQPQHF. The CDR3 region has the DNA TGTGCCACCTCCTACGGGCAGGGGGGCGGTAGCAATCAGCCCCAGCATTTT.

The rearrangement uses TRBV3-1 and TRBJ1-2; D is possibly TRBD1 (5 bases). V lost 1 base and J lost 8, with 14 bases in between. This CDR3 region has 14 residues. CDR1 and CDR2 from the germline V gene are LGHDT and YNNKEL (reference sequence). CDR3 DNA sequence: TGTGCCAGCAGCCAAGGACAGTCTAGGGGAGGCTACACCTTC. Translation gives CASSQGQSRGGYTF. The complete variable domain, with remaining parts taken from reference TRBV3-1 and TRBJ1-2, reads DTAVSQTPKYLVTQMGNDKSIKCEQNLGHDTMYWYKQDSKKFLKIMFSYNNKELIINETVPNRFSPKSPDKAHLNLHINSLELGDSAVYFCASSQGQSRGGYTFGSGTRLTVV.

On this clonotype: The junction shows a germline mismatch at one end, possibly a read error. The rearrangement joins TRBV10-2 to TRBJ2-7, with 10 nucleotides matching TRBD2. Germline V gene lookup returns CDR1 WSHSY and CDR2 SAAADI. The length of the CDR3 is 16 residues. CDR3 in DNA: TGTGCCAGCTCACCGTCCCTAGCGGGGGCTATCTACGAGCAGTACTTC. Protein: CASSPSLAGAIYEQYF.

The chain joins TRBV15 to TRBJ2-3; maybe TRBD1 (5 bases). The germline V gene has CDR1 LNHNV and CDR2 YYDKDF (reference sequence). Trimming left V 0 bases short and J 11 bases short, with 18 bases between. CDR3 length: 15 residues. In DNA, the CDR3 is TGTGCCACCAGCAGAGACTCGTCTCCAGGGAACGAGCAGTATTTT. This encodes CATSRDSSPGNEQYF. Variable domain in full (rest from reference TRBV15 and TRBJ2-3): DAMVIQNPRYQVTQFGKPVTLSCSQTLNHNVMYWYQQKSSQAPKLLFHYYDKDFNNEADTPDNFQSRRPNTSFCFLDIRSPGLGDTAMYLCATSRDSSPGNEQYFGPGTRLTVL.

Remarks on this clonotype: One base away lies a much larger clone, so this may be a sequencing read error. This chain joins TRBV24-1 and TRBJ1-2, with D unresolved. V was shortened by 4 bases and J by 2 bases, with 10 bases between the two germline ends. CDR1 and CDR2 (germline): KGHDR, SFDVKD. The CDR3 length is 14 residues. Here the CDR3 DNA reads TGTGCCACCAGTGAAGCGTGGGGAAACTATGGCTACACCTTC. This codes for CATSEAWGNYGYTF.

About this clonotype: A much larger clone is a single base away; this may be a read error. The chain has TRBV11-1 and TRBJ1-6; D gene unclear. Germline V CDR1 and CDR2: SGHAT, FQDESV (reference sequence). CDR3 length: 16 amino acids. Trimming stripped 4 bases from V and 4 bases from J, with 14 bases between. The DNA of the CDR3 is TGTGCCAGCAGCTCCGTTCGTAGGAGTTATAATTCACCCCTCCACTTT. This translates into CASSSVRRSYNSPLHF.

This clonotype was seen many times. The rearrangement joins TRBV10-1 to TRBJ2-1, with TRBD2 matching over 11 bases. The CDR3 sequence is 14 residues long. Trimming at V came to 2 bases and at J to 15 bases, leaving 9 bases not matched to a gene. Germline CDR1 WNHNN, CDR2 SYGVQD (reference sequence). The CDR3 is CASSEAVAGGPLFF. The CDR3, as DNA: TGCGCCAGCAGTGAGGCGGTAGCGGGAGGGCCTTTGTTCTTC.

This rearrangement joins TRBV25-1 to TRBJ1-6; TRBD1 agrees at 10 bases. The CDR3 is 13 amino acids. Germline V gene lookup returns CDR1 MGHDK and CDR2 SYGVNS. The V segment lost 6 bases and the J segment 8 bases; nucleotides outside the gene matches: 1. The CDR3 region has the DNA TGTGCCAGCAGGGACAGGGGGGATTCACCCCTCCACTTT. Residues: CASRDRGDSPLHF. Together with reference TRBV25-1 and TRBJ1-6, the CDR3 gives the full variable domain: EADIYQTPRYLVIGTGKKITLECSQTMGHDKMYWYQQDPGMELHLIHYSYGVNSTEKGDLSSESTVSRIRTEHFPLTLESARPSHTSQYLCASRDRGDSPLHFGNGTRLTVT.